The subject of this entry is one TCR beta chain. Its antigen is unknown. One end of the junction fails to match germline, which may point to a read error. This specimen belongs to a study of post-analysis software for immune sequencing data. Built from TCR beta cDNA, the libraries had unique molecular identifiers in them. Using its own MiXCR run on the PCR reads, TCRdb lists one record per CDR3 protein. The repertoire consists of 800,000 to 950,000 distinct CDR3 sequences, with approximately 53% occurring once and the leading ten covering about 4.5%. CDR3 length: 13 amino acids. Study findings and constraints: The study found TRBV5-6, TRBV5-1 and TRBV20-1 among 4 or 5 TRBV segments more frequent in patients than controls.

The chain carries TRBV12-3 or TRBV12-4 and TRBJ1-2; no firm D call. The sample was blood. This TCR came from a girl aged 10 to 17 with multiple sclerosis. CDR3 sequence: CASSLGVGYGYTF. CDR3 in DNA: TGTGCCAGCAGCTTAGGAGTTGGCTATGGCTACACCTTC.